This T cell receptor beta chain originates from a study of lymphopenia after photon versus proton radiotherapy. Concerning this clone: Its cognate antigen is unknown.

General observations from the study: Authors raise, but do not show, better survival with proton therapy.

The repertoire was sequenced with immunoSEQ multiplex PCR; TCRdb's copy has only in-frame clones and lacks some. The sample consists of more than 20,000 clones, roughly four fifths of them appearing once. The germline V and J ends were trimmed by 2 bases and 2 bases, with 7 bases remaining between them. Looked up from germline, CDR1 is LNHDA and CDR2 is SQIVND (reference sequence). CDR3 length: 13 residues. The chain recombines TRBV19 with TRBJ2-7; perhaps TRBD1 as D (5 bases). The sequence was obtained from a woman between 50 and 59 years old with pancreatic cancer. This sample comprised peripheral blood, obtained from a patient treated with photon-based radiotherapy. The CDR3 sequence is CASSIQGTYEQYF. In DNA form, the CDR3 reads TGTGCCAGTAGTATACAGGGAACCTACGAGCAGTACTTC.